This T cell receptor beta chain was identified during a study of T-cell reconstitution after alpha-beta-depleted transplantation in children. Notes on the study in general: Reportedly, alpha-beta T cells present about two months post-transplant originated from several hundred expanded clones of graft origin. Fresh T-cell production supplied most of the T-cell counts and diversity seen one year after transplant. Where some patients showed high TCRbeta diversity at day 60, it came from recipient T cells and thymic progenitors that had survived.

The authors prepared the TCRbeta library with unique molecular identifiers. Via MiXCR, TCRdb re-called the PCR reads, giving one row per CDR3 protein. The repertoire holds around 210,000 distinct CDR3 sequences, with approximately 7% as singletons. The sample holds many counts of this clonotype. Antigen specificity is unknown. Germline loops: CDR1 MNHEY, CDR2 SMNVEV (reference sequence). Trimming took off 6 bases at V and 4 bases at J, with 16 bases between the two ends. The CDR3 is 15 amino acids. V and J are TRBV27 and TRBJ2-1, with D tentatively TRBD1 (6 bases). The receptor comes from a boy aged 2 to 10 with acute lymphoblastic leukemia, due to receive a stem cell transplant. The sample was PBMCs, taken before TCRalphabeta/CD19-depleted stem cell transplant. CDR3 sequence: CASRKGGPGYNEQFF. In DNA form, the CDR3 reads TGTGCCAGCAGAAAAGGGGGACCCGGGTACAATGAGCAGTTCTTC.